These 26 T cell receptor beta chains originate from one sample sequenced in a study of blood T cell repertoires in COVID-19. The protocol was immunoSEQ multiplex PCR, while the TCRdb copy is restricted to in-frame clones and leaves out a portion. The data hold approximately 240,000 clones, with 75% to 95% observed a single time. The sequencing sample was made of PBMCs or T cells enriched from blood (not recorded which). These receptors were collected from a woman aged 18-29 years who had recovered from COVID-19.

The V call is TRBV4-3, the J call TRBJ2-1, with 7 bases aligning to TRBD1. J gave up 5 bases and V 4 bases, and 5 bases lay outside the gene matches. The germline V gene encodes CDR1 LGHNA and CDR2 YSLEER. The CDR3 covers 14 residues. The CDR3 loop reads CASSPSDRDNEQFF. The CDR3 region has the DNA TGCGCCAGCAGCCCGTCAGACAGGGACAATGAGCAGTTCTTC.

The V call is TRBV12-3 or TRBV12-4, the J call TRBJ2-7; maybe TRBD2 (5 bases). The V end lost 5 bases, the J end lost 6 bases, and 8 bases lay between the germline ends. CDR3 size: 11 residues. The CDR3 nucleotides are TGTGCCAGCAGTCCCGGGGTCGAGCAGTACTTC. Its translation is CASSPGVEQYF.

The rearrangement links TRBV3-1 (or the pseudogene TRBV3-2) to TRBJ2-7; D is possibly TRBD1 (5 bases). The CDR3 is made up of 16 amino acids. The V end was cut by 1 base, the J end by 4 bases, with 17 bases between. Germline loops: CDR1 LGHDT, CDR2 YNNKEL (reference sequence). In DNA form, the CDR3 reads TGTGCCAGCAGCCAAGCAAAGGGGCTTCTGAGGTACGAGCAGTACTTC. This gives the protein CASSQAKGLLRYEQYF.

As DNA, the CDR3 is TGTGCCAGCAGCAAGCCGGGACAGGGGAACTATGGCTACACCTTC. This encodes CASSKPGQGNYGYTF. This chain uses TRBV7-9 with TRBJ1-2, with TRBD1 identical over 10 bases. The CDR3 covers 15 residues. CDR1 is SEHNR and CDR2 is FQNEAQ in the germline V gene (reference sequence). Trimming took 5 bases from V and 2 from J; bases not matched to a gene: 5.

The chain employs TRBV25-1 and TRBJ2-1; 9 bases match TRBD2. After removal of 1 base from V and 10 bases from J, the junction contained 2 bases not matched to a gene. Germline CDR1 MGHDK, CDR2 SYGVNS. There are 13 residues in the CDR3. The CDR3 loop reads CASSESGLAEQFF. The CDR3 DNA reads TGTGCCAGCAGTGAATCTGGACTAGCGGAGCAGTTCTTC.

This clone was recorded only once. The rearrangement uses TRBV18 and TRBJ1-2; TRBD1 matches at 8 bases. V gave up 2 bases and J gave up 5 bases; unmatched junction bases: 7. The CDR3 is 15 residues long. Germline CDR1 and CDR2: KGHSH and LQKENI. In nucleotides, the CDR3 is TGTGCCAGCTCACCAGCGGACAGGGCACTTTATGGCTACACCTTC. Amino acid sequence: CASSPADRALYGYTF.

The rearrangement uses TRBV29-1 and TRBJ1-1, with TRBD1 identical over 7 bases. Trimming at V came to 6 bases and at J to 3 bases, leaving 7 bases not matched to a gene. This CDR3 is built from 13 residues. Germline V gives CDR1 SQVTM, CDR2 ANQGSEA. CDR3 protein: CSVGQGGDTEAFF. CDR3 coding DNA: TGCAGCGTCGGCCAGGGGGGTGACACTGAAGCTTTCTTT.

DNA for the CDR3: TGTGCCAGCAGCTCGACTAGCGGGGGTTCCGGGGAGCTGTTTTTT. Translation: CASSSTSGGSGELFF. This chain links TRBV7-2 with TRBJ2-2, with TRBD2 matching over 12 bases. J gave up 6 bases and V 4 bases, and 3 bases lay outside the gene matches. Germline V CDR1 and CDR2: SGHTA, FQGNSA. This CDR3 has 15 amino acids.

The chain joins TRBV4-2 to TRBJ2-5, with 10 positions matching TRBD2. After removal of 4 bases from V and 4 bases from J, the junction contained 9 bases not matched to a gene. The CDR3 loop spans 16 amino acids. The germline CDR1 and CDR2 sequences are LGHNA and YNFKEQ. The CDR3 here is CASSPTQRGGSETQYF. The CDR3 coding sequence is TGTGCCAGCAGCCCTACCCAGCGGGGGGGCTCAGAGACCCAGTACTTC.

The chain uses TRBV29-1 and TRBJ2-1, with TRBD2 identical over 7 bases. Trimming took 6 bases from V and 7 from J; bases not matched to a gene: 21. Germline loops: CDR1 SQVTM, CDR2 ANQGSEA. This CDR3 region has 17 residues. Written as DNA, the CDR3 is TGCAGCGTCCAAGGGCTAGCGGAACCACCTTTTGTGAATGAGCAGTTCTTC. Residues: CSVQGLAEPPFVNEQFF.

This clone was observed once. This chain uses TRBV6-5 with TRBJ1-2; possibly TRBD1 for D (6 bases). The germline CDR1 and CDR2 sequences are MNHEY and SVGAGI. The CDR3 sequence is 13 residues long. Trimming removed 4 bases at V and 7 bases at J, with 13 bases between. Written as DNA, the CDR3 is TGTGCCAGCAGTTTCTTGGACAGATCTGGCTACACCTTC. It yields the protein CASSFLDRSGYTF.

J is TRBJ1-1 and V is TRBV2, with D uncertain. The length of the CDR3 is 13 residues. V lost 6 bases and J 0 bases, leaving 8 bases between the germline ends. Germline loops: CDR1 SNHLY, CDR2 FYNNEI. CDR3 coding DNA: TGTGCCAGCAGGACGACAATGAACACTGAAGCTTTCTTT. Translated, it gives CASRTTMNTEAFF. Together with reference TRBV2 and TRBJ1-1, the CDR3 gives the full variable domain: EPEVTQTPSHQVTQMGQEVILRCVPISNHLYFYWYRQILGQKVEFLVSFYNNEISEKSEIFDDQFSVERPDGSNFTLKIRSTKLEDSAMYFCASRTTMNTEAFFGQGTRLTVV.

The V and J genes are TRBV28 and TRBJ1-3; D remains ambiguous. V lost 2 bases and J 7 bases, leaving 15 bases between the germline ends. This CDR3 region has 15 residues. The germline gives CDR1 MDHEN, CDR2 SYDVKM. CDR3 amino acids: CASSLRGVGRNTIYF. The DNA for the CDR3 is TGTGCCAGCAGTTTACGGGGTGTAGGCCGGAACACCATATATTTT.

The rearrangement uses TRBV7-6 and TRBJ2-1; 12 nucleotides agree with TRBD2. The CDR3 runs to 16 residues. Germline V gene sequence: CDR1 SGHVS, CDR2 FNYEAQ. Germline trimming cut 6 bases from V and 4 bases from J; bases unmatched to any gene: 7. In DNA form, the CDR3 reads TGTGCCAGCAGTCGGACTAGCGGGGAACGATACAATGAGCAGTTCTTC. It encodes CASSRTSGERYNEQFF.

The chain combines TRBV2 with TRBJ1-5, with a tentative D call TRBD1 (6 bases). The CDR3 is 15 residues long. CDR1 and CDR2 from the germline V gene are SNHLY and FYNNEI. The V end was cut by 3 bases, the J end by 3 bases, with 12 bases between. This CDR3 reads CASSEARQDNQPQHF. In nucleotides, the CDR3 is TGTGCCAGCAGTGAGGCTCGACAGGACAATCAGCCCCAGCATTTT.

The CDR3 spells CASSTGSEQYF. In DNA, the CDR3 is TGTGCCAGCAGTACAGGGAGCGAGCAGTACTTC. The chain combines TRBV28 with TRBJ2-7, with D perhaps matching TRBD1 (6 bases). The CDR3 spans 11 residues. Trimming pared 5 bases from V and 6 bases from J, leaving 8 bases between. CDR1 MDHEN and CDR2 SYDVKM come from the germline V gene.

The chain is built from TRBV19 and TRBJ1-3, with 11 bases aligning to TRBD1. V lost 3 bases, J lost 4 bases, and 5 bases stayed unmatched. In germline, CDR1 is LNHDA, CDR2 SQIVND (reference sequence). This CDR3 is built from 16 residues. CDR3 region: CASSIAGTGGGNTIYF. The DNA of the CDR3 is TGTGCCAGTAGTATCGCCGGGACAGGGGGGGGAAACACCATATATTTT.

V gene TRBV12-3 or TRBV12-4 combines with J gene TRBJ1-1, with a weak D call TRBD1 (5 bases). Trimming took off 7 bases at V and 11 bases at J, with 20 bases between the two ends. This CDR3 region has 13 residues. The CDR3 nucleotides read TGTGCCAGCACCACCGGGGGGGACGAGGGGGCTTTCTTT. This translates into CASTTGGDEGAFF.

There are a few counts of this clone. V and J are TRBV12-3 or TRBV12-4 and TRBJ1-2; D is perhaps TRBD1 (6 bases). This CDR3 has 13 residues. V was shortened by 5 bases and J by 0 bases, with 7 bases between the two germline ends. The CDR3 sequence: CASSRDTNYGYTF. The CDR3 coding sequence is TGTGCCAGCAGTCGGGACACTAACTATGGCTACACCTTC.

The chain has TRBV2 and TRBJ1-2, with 7 bases that match TRBD1. V lost 8 bases, J lost 8 bases, and 8 bases stayed unmatched. The CDR3 extends over 12 amino acids. Germline CDR1 and CDR2: SNHLY and FYNNEI. The CDR3 nucleotides read TGTGCCAGCGGCCCCACAGGGGAAGGCTACACCTTC. Encoded protein: CASGPTGEGYTF.

The V call is TRBV5-4, the J call TRBJ1-2; TRBD1 is a possible D gene (6 bases). Germline V gene lookup returns CDR1 SGHNT and CDR2 YYREEE (reference sequence). The CDR3 length is 13 residues. Trimming took off 4 bases at V and 5 bases at J, with 12 bases between the two ends. The CDR3, as DNA: TGTGCCAGCAGCCTACAGGGCCTATATGGCTACACCTTC. Protein: CASSLQGLYGYTF. The full variable domain, completed using reference TRBV5-4 and TRBJ1-2, is ETGVTQSPTHLIKTRGQQVTLRCSSQSGHNTVSWYQQALGQGPQFIFQYYREEENGRGNFPPRFSGLQFPNYSSELNVNALELDDSALYLCASSLQGLYGYTFGSGTRLTVV.

This rearrangement joins TRBV4-2 to TRBJ2-1, with 12 bases fitting TRBD2. Germline values: CDR1 LGHNA, CDR2 YNFKEQ. The CDR3 totals 16 residues. The V segment lost 2 bases and the J segment 8 bases; nucleotides outside the gene matches: 7. The CDR3 DNA is TGTGCCAGCAGCCAATCTAGCGGGGGGGCCGTCGATGAGCAGTTCTTC. Protein: CASSQSSGGAVDEQFF.

CDR3 in DNA: TGTGCCAGTAGTCTAGGGACAGGGAGAGGAGAGACCCAGTACTTC. It translates to CASSLGTGRGETQYF. V and J are TRBV19 and TRBJ2-5; TRBD1 matches 9 bases. The CDR3 runs 15 residues. V gave up 5 bases and J gave up 4 bases; unmatched junction bases: 8. Germline CDR1 is LNHDA and CDR2 is SQIVND (reference sequence).

This chain connects TRBV6-5 to TRBJ2-1, with TRBD2 matching 11 bases. Germline trimming cut 5 bases from V and 6 bases from J; bases unmatched to any gene: 6. CDR1 and CDR2 from the germline V gene are MNHEY and SVGAGI. The CDR3 has 15 residues. CDR3 DNA sequence: TGTGCCAGCAGTCACACTAGCGGGAGAGGCAATGAGCAGTTCTTC. Protein sequence: CASSHTSGRGNEQFF.

This rearrangement joins TRBV7-9 to TRBJ1-6, with D possibly matching TRBD1 (5 bases). The CDR3 is made up of 15 amino acids. CDR1 SEHNR and CDR2 FQNEAQ come from the germline V gene (reference sequence). V was trimmed by 2 bases and J by 10 bases, leaving 15 bases between them. The CDR3 region is CASSLRGGLDSPLHF. The CDR3 DNA reads as TGTGCCAGCAGCTTACGGGGGGGTCTAGACTCACCCCTCCACTTT.

This rearrangement joins TRBV19 to TRBJ1-3, with D hard to call. V was shortened by 4 bases and J by 1 base, with 8 bases between the two germline ends. Germline V lookup: CDR1 LNHDA, CDR2 SQIVND (reference sequence). CDR3 size: 14 residues. The CDR3 DNA follows: TGTGCCAGTAGTAGGACTACGTCTGGAAACACCATATATTTT. Protein product: CASSRTTSGNTIYF. Looking up the rest from reference TRBV19 and TRBJ1-3 gives the full variable domain: DGGITQSPKYLFRKEGQNVTLSCEQNLNHDAMYWYRQDPGQGLRLIYYSQIVNDFQKGDIAEGYSVSREKKESFPLTVTSAQKNPTAFYLCASSRTTSGNTIYFGEGSWLTVV.